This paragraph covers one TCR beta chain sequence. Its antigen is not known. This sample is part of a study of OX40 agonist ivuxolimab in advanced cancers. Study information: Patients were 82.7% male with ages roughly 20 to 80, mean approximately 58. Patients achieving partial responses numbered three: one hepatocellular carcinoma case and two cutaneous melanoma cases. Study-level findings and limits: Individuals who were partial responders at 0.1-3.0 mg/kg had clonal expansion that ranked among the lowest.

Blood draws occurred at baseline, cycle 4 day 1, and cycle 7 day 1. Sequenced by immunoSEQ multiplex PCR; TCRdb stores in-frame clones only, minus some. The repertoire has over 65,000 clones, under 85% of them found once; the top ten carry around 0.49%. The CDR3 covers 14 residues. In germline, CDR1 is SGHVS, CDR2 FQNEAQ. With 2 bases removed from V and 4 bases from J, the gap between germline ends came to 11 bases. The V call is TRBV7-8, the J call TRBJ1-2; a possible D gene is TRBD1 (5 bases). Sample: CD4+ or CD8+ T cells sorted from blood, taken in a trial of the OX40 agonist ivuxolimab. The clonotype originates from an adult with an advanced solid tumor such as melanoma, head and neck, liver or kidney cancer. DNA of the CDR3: TGTGCCAGCAGCTTACAGGGCTGGGGCTATGGCTACACCTTC. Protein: CASSLQGWGYGYTF.